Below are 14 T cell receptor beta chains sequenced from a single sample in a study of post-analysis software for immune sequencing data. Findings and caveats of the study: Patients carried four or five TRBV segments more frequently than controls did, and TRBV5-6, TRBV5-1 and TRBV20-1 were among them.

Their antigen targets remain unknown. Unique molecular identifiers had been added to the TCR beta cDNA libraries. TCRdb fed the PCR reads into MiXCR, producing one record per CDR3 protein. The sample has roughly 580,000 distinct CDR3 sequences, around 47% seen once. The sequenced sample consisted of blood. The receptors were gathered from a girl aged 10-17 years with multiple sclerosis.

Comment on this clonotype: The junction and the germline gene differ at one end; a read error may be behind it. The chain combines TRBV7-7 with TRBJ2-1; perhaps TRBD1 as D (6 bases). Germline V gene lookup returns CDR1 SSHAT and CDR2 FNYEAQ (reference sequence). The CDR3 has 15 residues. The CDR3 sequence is CASSLMGHGGGEQFF. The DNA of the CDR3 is TGTGCTAGCAGCTTAATGGGACATGGAGGCGGTGAGCAGTTCTTC.

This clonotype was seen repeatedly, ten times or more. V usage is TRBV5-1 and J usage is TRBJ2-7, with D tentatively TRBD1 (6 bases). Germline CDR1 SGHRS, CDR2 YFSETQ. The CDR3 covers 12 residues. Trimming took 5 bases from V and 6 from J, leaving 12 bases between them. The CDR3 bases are TGCGCCAGCAGTTACGGACAGACCGAGCAGTACTTC. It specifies CASSYGQTEQYF. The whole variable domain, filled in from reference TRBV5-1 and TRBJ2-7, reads KAGVTQTPRYLIKTRGQQVTLSCSPISGHRSVSWYQQTPGQGLQFLFEYFSETQRNKGNFPGRFSGRQFSNSRSEMNVSTLELGDSALYLCASSYGQTEQYFGPGTRLTVT.

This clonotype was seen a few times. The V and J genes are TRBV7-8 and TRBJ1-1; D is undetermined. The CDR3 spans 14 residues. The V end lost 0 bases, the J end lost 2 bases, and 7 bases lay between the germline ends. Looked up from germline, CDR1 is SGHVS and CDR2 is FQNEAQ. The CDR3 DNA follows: TGTGCCAGCAGCTTAGCCCTGGGAAACACTGAAGCTTTCTTT. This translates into CASSLALGNTEAFF. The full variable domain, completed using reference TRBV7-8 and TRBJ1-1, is GAGVSQSPRYKVAKRGQDVALRCDPISGHVSLFWYQQALGQGPEFLTYFQNEAQLDKSGLPSDRFFAERPEGSVSTLKIQRTQQEDSAVYLCASSLALGNTEAFFGQGTRLTVV.

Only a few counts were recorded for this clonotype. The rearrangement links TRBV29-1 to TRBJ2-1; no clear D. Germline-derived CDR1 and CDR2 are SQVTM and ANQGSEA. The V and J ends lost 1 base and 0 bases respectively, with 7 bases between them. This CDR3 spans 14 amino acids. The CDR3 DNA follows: TGCAGCGTTGAAGGGATGAACTCCTACAATGAGCAGTTCTTC. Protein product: CSVEGMNSYNEQFF.

The CDR3 bases are TGCGCCAGCAGCTCGGATCATAATCAGCCCCAGCATTTT. Translating gives CASSSDHNQPQHF. The V and J genes are TRBV5-1 and TRBJ1-5; no reliable D call. Germline V gene sequence: CDR1 SGHRS, CDR2 YFSETQ. V lost 3 bases to trimming and J lost 4 bases, with 8 bases between them. The CDR3 has 13 residues.

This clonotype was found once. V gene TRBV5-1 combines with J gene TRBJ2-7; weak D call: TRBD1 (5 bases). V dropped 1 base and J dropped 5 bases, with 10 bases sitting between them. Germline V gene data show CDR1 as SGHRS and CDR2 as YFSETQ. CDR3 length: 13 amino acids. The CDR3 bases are TGCGCCAGCAGCTTGATGGGCAGGGACGAGCAGTACTTC. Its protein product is CASSLMGRDEQYF.

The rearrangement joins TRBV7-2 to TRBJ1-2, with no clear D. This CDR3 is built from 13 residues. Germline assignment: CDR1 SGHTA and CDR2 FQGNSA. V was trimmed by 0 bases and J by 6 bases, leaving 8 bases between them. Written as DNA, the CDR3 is TGTGCCAGCAGCTTAGCAGGGAGGCATGGCTACACCTTC. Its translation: CASSLAGRHGYTF.

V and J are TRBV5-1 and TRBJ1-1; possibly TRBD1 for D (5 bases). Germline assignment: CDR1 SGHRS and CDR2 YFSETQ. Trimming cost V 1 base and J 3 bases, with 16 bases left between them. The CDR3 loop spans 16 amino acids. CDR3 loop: CASSLTRDFGDTEAFF. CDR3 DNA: TGCGCCAGCAGCTTGACACGGGACTTCGGAGACACTGAAGCTTTCTTT.

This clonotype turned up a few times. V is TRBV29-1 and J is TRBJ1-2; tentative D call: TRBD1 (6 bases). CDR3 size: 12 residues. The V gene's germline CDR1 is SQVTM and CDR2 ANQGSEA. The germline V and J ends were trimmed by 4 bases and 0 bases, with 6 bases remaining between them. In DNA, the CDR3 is TGCAGCGTTGGACAGGCTAACTATGGCTACACCTTC. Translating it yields CSVGQANYGYTF.

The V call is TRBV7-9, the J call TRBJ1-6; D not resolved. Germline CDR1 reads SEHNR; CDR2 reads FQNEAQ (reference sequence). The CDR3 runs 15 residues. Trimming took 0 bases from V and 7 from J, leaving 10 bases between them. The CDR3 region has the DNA TGTGCCAGCAGCTTAGCGGAGGTTGGGAATTCACCCCTCCACTTT. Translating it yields CASSLAEVGNSPLHF.

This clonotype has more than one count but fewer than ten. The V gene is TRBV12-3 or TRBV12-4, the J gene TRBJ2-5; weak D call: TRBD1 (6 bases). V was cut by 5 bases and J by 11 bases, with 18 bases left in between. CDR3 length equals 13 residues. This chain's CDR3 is CASSNRDKRWQYF. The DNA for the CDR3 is TGTGCCAGCAGTAACCGGGACAAGAGATGGCAGTACTTC.

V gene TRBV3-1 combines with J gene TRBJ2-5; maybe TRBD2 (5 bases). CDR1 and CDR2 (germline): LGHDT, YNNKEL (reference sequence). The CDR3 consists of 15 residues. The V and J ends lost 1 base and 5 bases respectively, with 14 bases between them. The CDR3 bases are TGTGCCAGCAGCCAAGCGGCGATACCTAGCGAGACCCAGTACTTC. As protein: CASSQAAIPSETQYF.

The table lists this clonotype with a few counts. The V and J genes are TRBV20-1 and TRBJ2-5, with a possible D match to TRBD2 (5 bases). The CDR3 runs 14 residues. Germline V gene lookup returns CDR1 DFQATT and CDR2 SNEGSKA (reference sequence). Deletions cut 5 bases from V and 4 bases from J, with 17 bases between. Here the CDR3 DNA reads TGCAGTGCTGCCATCGGACTTACTATAGAGACCCAGTACTTC. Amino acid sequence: CSAAIGLTIETQYF.

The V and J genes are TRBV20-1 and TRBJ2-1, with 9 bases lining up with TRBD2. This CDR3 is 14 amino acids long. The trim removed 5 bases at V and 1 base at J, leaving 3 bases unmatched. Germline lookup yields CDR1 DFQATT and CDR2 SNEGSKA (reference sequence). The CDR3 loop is CSALAGASYNEQFF. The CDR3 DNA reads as TGCAGTGCTTTAGCGGGGGCTTCCTACAATGAGCAGTTCTTC.